This is a list of T cell receptor beta chains from one sample in a study of vaccination and CD4 T cells after COVID-19. TCRdb re-called the PCR reads through MiXCR, storing one row per CDR3 protein. The profile shows around 26,000 distinct CDR3 sequences, around 65% of them singletons. Antigens for these TCRs are unknown. Sequenced input: CD4+ T cells from blood, cultured in vitro. Source of these receptors: a human donor who had recovered from COVID-19. Both conserved end residues are part of each CDR3. The D gene is left open where the match is weak. Only part of the rows carry a size: once, few, many, or a class if the clone is expanded.

TRBV2	-	TRBJ1-2	TRBD1	15	CGAWGQKQLVYGYTF	TGTGGCGCGTGGGGACAGAAACAACTTGTCTATGGCTACACCTTC
TRBV20-1	-	TRBJ2-5	-	14	CSAEKLDKQETQYF	TGCAGTGCTGAGAAGCTAGACAAGCAAGAGACCCAGTACTTC
TRBV19	-	TRBJ2-1	TRBD2	15	CASRTSGRMYNEQFF	TGTGCCAGTAGAACTAGCGGGAGGATGTACAATGAGCAGTTCTTC
TRBV7-2	-	TRBJ1-1	-	14	CASSYSGVQTEAFF	TGTGCCAGCAGCTACTCCGGGGTGCAGACTGAAGCTTTCTTT
TRBV19	-	TRBJ1-1	-	15	CASSIARQSNTEAFF	TGTGCCAGTAGTATAGCCCGACAGTCGAACACTGAAGCTTTCTTT
TRBV28	-	TRBJ2-7	-	14	CASLSSLQTHEQYF	TGTGCCAGCCTTTCGTCGTTACAGACCCACGAGCAGTACTTC
TRBV7-2	-	TRBJ1-1	-	14	CASSPLAGSTEAFF	TGTGCCAGCAGCCCCCTTGCCGGGAGCACTGAAGCTTTCTTT
TRBV7-9	-	TRBJ2-7	-	14	CASIQSRDSDEQYF	TGTGCCAGCATCCAATCCAGGGATAGCGACGAGCAGTACTTC
TRBV24-1	few	TRBJ2-3	-	14	CATSDDRYTDTQYF	TGTGCCACCAGTGACGACAGATACACAGATACGCAGTATTTT
TRBV5-4	-	TRBJ2-5	TRBD1	13	CASSTSGGETQYF	TGTGCCAGCAGCACATCAGGGGGCGAGACCCAGTACTTC
TRBV19	few	TRBJ1-1	-	13	CASSIEGWTEAFF	TGTGCCAGTAGTATAGAGGGGTGGACTGAAGCTTTCTTT
TRBV20-1	-	TRBJ2-1	TRBD2	18	CSARDSSGTSGRGNEQFF	TGCAGTGCTAGAGATAGCTCTGGGACTAGCGGGAGGGGTAATGAGCAGTTCTTC
TRBV19	-	TRBJ1-5	-	15	CASSIRGVGNQPQHF	TGTGCCAGTAGTATCCGGGGCGTCGGCAATCAGCCCCAGCATTTT
TRBV7-2	-	TRBJ1-2	TRBD1	14	CASSLQGLAYGYTF	TGTGCCAGCAGCCTACAGGGGCTGGCCTATGGCTACACCTTC
TRBV7-9	-	TRBJ2-3	-	14	CASSFGTLTDTQYF	TGTGCCAGCAGCTTCGGGACTCTCACAGATACGCAGTATTTT
TRBV28	-	TRBJ1-5	-	13	CASRSTENQPQHF	TGTGCCAGCAGGTCGACGGAGAATCAGCCCCAGCATTTT
TRBV6-1	-	TRBJ2-3	-	12	CASSKNADTQYF	TGTGCCAGCAGTAAGAATGCCGATACGCAGTATTTT
TRBV5-1	-	TRBJ1-1	-	14	CASSLAVGNTEAFF	TGCGCCAGCAGCTTGGCCGTGGGGAACACTGAAGCTTTCTTT
TRBV6-1	-	TRBJ1-1	TRBD1	14	CASSGQGGNTEAFF	TGTGCCAGCAGCGGACAGGGCGGGAACACTGAAGCTTTCTTT
TRBV20-1	-	TRBJ1-4	TRBD1	12	CSVDREDEKLFF	TGCAGTGTGGACAGGGAAGATGAAAAACTGTTTTTT
TRBV6-1	-	TRBJ1-2	TRBD1	12	CASRRTGVGYTF	TGTGCCAGCAGGCGTACAGGGGTCGGCTACACCTTC
TRBV7-2	-	TRBJ2-3	TRBD2	16	CASSFRSGSGTDTQYF	TGTGCCAGCAGCTTTCGGAGCGGGAGCGGCACAGATACGCAGTATTTT
TRBV15	few	TRBJ1-1	-	16	CATSREGGALNTEAFF	TGTGCCACCAGCAGAGAGGGGGGAGCCCTGAACACTGAAGCTTTCTTT
TRBV12-3/TRBV12-4	-	TRBJ2-4	TRBD2	15	CASAPGGQAKNIQYF	TGTGCCAGCGCACCGGGGGGGCAAGCCAAAAACATTCAGTACTTC
TRBV6-2/TRBV6-3	-	TRBJ1-1	-	12	CASSWDNGVAFF	TGTGCCAGCAGTTGGGACAACGGGGTAGCTTTCTTT
TRBV20-1	-	TRBJ2-3	-	18	CSARDRIGVWTSTDTQYF	TGCAGTGCTAGAGATCGTATAGGCGTTTGGACTAGCACAGATACGCAGTATTTT
TRBV6-1	-	TRBJ1-5	-	14	CASSEPGGVQPQHF	TGTGCCAGCAGTGAACCGGGGGGGGTTCAGCCCCAGCATTTT
TRBV6-5	-	TRBJ1-6	-	16	CASSYSEKSYNSPLHF	TGTGCCAGCAGTTACTCAGAGAAATCTTATAATTCACCCCTCCACTTT
TRBV6-2/TRBV6-3	-	TRBJ1-5	-	14	CASRSTGTNQPQHF	TGTGCCAGCAGAAGTACGGGCACGAATCAGCCCCAGCATTTT
TRBV7-9	-	TRBJ1-5	TRBD1	15	CASPPDRVPRELQHF	TGTGCCAGCCCCCCGGACAGGGTGCCCCGCGAACTCCAGCATTTT
TRBV12-3/TRBV12-4	-	TRBJ2-7	TRBD1	15	CASRSRWTGRYEQYF	TGTGCCAGCAGATCAAGATGGACAGGGCGATACGAGCAGTACTTC
TRBV20-1	-	TRBJ1-1	-	13	CSASRGRDTEAFF	TGCAGTGCTAGTAGGGGCAGGGACACTGAAGCTTTCTTT
TRBV11-2	-	TRBJ2-1	TRBD2	15	CASSSAAGGYNEQFF	TGTGCCAGCAGCTCCGCGGCGGGAGGGTACAATGAGCAGTTCTTC